Listed below are T cell receptor beta chains from one sample, sequenced in a study of shared clonotypes between healthy human individuals. The repertoire was sequenced with immunoSEQ multiplex PCR; TCRdb's copy has only in-frame clones and lacks some. The table has 1,100,000 or so clones, about four fifths seen once. What was sequenced was memory CD4+ T cells from PBMCs. The receptor source for this set is a man younger than 35 in good health. Some clones in this sample may be carry-over from other donors' samples. Both conserved end residues are part of each CDR3. Each record gives: J gene, V gene, CDR3 protein.

j_gene: TRBJ1-2; v_gene: TRBV7-9; CDR3aa: CASSLANYGYTF
j_gene: TRBJ2-3; v_gene: TRBV7-2; CDR3aa: CASSPRPGGRVDTQYF
j_gene: TRBJ2-3; v_gene: TRBV28; CDR3aa: CASTSWATSGGTDTQYF
j_gene: TRBJ2-1; v_gene: TRBV7-2; CDR3aa: CASSPLSSYNEQFF
j_gene: TRBJ1-4; v_gene: TRBV5-1; CDR3aa: CASSLTTGTTVPNEKLFF
j_gene: TRBJ1-1; v_gene: TRBV7-9; CDR3aa: CASSVGTGGLTEAFF
j_gene: TRBJ2-7; v_gene: TRBV5-4; CDR3aa: CASSPHPGLAGVYEQYF
j_gene: TRBJ2-3; v_gene: TRBV30; CDR3aa: CAWSVLGTSTDTQYF
j_gene: TRBJ1-4; v_gene: TRBV30; CDR3aa: CACRDRNEKLFF
j_gene: TRBJ2-4; v_gene: TRBV29-1; CDR3aa: CSVERDDKNIQYF
j_gene: TRBJ2-7; v_gene: TRBV5-4; CDR3aa: CASSQGSPYEQYF
j_gene: TRBJ2-7; v_gene: TRBV18; CDR3aa: CASSPPGLASYEQYF
j_gene: TRBJ1-5; v_gene: TRBV19; CDR3aa: CASHWGLHRGSNQPQHF
j_gene: TRBJ2-2; v_gene: TRBV5-5; CDR3aa: CASSLVGVNTGELFF
j_gene: TRBJ2-3; v_gene: TRBV28; CDR3aa: CASSARLHTQYF
j_gene: TRBJ2-5; v_gene: TRBV28; CDR3aa: CASNGLAGAQETQYF
j_gene: TRBJ1-4; v_gene: TRBV6-1; CDR3aa: CASSENRGLSEKLFF
j_gene: TRBJ2-7; v_gene: TRBV7-9; CDR3aa: CASSLDIRGPTPYEQYF
j_gene: TRBJ2-7; v_gene: TRBV30; CDR3aa: CAWGGAYEQYF
j_gene: TRBJ2-7; v_gene: TRBV29-1; CDR3aa: CSVVGLVALGEQYF
j_gene: TRBJ1-5; v_gene: TRBV6-1; CDR3aa: CASREVFFQPQHF
j_gene: TRBJ2-7; v_gene: TRBV7-2; CDR3aa: CASSLVVGLARNEQYF
j_gene: TRBJ1-5; v_gene: TRBV28; CDR3aa: CASSWTPSNQPQHF
j_gene: TRBJ2-3; v_gene: TRBV30; CDR3aa: CAWSVSSTDTQYF
j_gene: TRBJ2-2; v_gene: TRBV6-5; CDR3aa: CASALRAGELFF
j_gene: TRBJ2-2; v_gene: TRBV18; CDR3aa: CASSSGTGAVGELFF
j_gene: TRBJ2-1; v_gene: TRBV5-4; CDR3aa: CASSHRIWLAENSYNEQFF
j_gene: TRBJ2-7; v_gene: TRBV27; CDR3aa: CASSLSGGSGRHQYF
j_gene: TRBJ2-4; v_gene: TRBV28; CDR3aa: CASKRRMGIQYF
j_gene: TRBJ2-6; v_gene: TRBV9; CDR3aa: CASSPTGRSGANVLTF
j_gene: TRBJ2-3; v_gene: TRBV28; CDR3aa: CASSLSYNPLGLAGGLDTQYF
j_gene: TRBJ2-5; v_gene: TRBV5-1; CDR3aa: CASSFGLAGETQYF
j_gene: TRBJ2-5; v_gene: TRBV28; CDR3aa: CASSLPGQETQYF
j_gene: TRBJ1-1; v_gene: TRBV5-3; CDR3aa: CARSLPRGRGDTEAFF
j_gene: TRBJ1-4; v_gene: TRBV21-1; CDR3aa: CASSKGANRGTNEKLFF
j_gene: TRBJ1-6; v_gene: TRBV30; CDR3aa: CAWSVGRVRGSPLHF
j_gene: TRBJ2-2; v_gene: TRBV6-4; CDR3aa: CASSGEQGAGELFF
j_gene: TRBJ1-3; v_gene: TRBV5-4; CDR3aa: CASSPRSGNTIYF
j_gene: TRBJ2-3; v_gene: TRBV18; CDR3aa: CASSPRLAAGTDTQYF
j_gene: TRBJ1-1; v_gene: TRBV2; CDR3aa: CASSETQGMNTEAFF
j_gene: TRBJ1-2; v_gene: TRBV6-5; CDR3aa: CASSVQGTNYGYTF
j_gene: TRBJ2-7; v_gene: TRBV2; CDR3aa: CASSESGRAYEQYF
j_gene: TRBJ1-5; v_gene: TRBV6-6; CDR3aa: CASSTTGGQPQHF
j_gene: TRBJ2-7; v_gene: TRBV25-1; CDR3aa: CASSELGYEQYF
j_gene: TRBJ1-5; v_gene: TRBV28; CDR3aa: CASRPGTGGVQPQHF
j_gene: TRBJ2-7; v_gene: TRBV11-2; CDR3aa: CASSLRGSLLAGDEQYF
j_gene: TRBJ2-5; v_gene: TRBV7-9; CDR3aa: CASSLASGVETQYF